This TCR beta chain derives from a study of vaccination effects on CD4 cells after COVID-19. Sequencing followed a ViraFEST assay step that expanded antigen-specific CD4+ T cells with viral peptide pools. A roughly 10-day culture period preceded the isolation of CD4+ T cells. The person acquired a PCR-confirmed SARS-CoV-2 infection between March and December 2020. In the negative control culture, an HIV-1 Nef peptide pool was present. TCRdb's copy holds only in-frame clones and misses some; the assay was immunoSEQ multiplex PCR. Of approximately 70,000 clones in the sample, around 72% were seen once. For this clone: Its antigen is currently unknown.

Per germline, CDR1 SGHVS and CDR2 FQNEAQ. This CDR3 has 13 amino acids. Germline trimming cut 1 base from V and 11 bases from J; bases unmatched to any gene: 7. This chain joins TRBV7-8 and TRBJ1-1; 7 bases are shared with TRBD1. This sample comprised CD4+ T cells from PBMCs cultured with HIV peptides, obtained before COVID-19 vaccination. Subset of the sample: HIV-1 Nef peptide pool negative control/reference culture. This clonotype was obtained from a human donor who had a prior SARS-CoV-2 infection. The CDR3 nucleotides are TGTGCCAGCAGCTTAGAGGGGACAGCTCGGGCTTTCTTT. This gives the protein CASSLEGTARAFF.